Here is one T cell receptor beta chain with its context. What it binds is unknown. MiXCR, applied by TCRdb to the reads, yields one record per CDR3 protein. In the table there are 650,000 to 850,000 distinct CDR3 sequences, almost 30% of which are singletons. The data were taken from a study of T cell repertoires in cytomegalovirus infection. On the study more broadly: Based on public TCR beta signatures, there were indications of CMV infection and of a matching HLA type.

The sample consisted of cultured CD8+ T cells from PBMCs, taken from culture after CMV antigen stimulation. The TCR comes from a human donor in good health (CMV status not recorded). Some clones in this sample may be carry-over from other donors' samples.

CDR3 DNA sequence: TGCAGCGTTGAAGATAGCTGGGAGACCCAGTACTTC. The encoded protein is CSVEDSWETQYF. The chain joins TRBV29-1 to TRBJ2-5; D is uncertain. The V gene's germline CDR1 is SQVTM and CDR2 ANQGSEA. The V and J ends lost 0 bases and 5 bases respectively, with 7 bases between them. The CDR3 has 12 residues.